This T cell receptor (beta chain) was captured by sequencing in a study of post-analysis software for immune sequencing data (dated by TCRdb to between 2014 and 2017). In the study overall: Disease courses on record covered relapsing-remitting, secondary progressive and progressive-relapsing multiple sclerosis, though some patients had no subtype annotation. A subset of samples was prepared in parallel using single-end sample barcoding, then pooled and co-amplified after Illumina adapter ligation. The patient repertoires were compared against around eleven previously published healthy control repertoires obtained from donors aged 6 to 25 years. Summary of the overall study and its limitations: A handful of TRBV segments, including TRBV5-6, TRBV5-1 and TRBV20-1, were significantly more frequent in patients than controls. Significantly lower normalized Chao1 diversity was found in multiple sclerosis patients than in controls, suggesting substantial peripheral T-cell clonal expansion. Strong co-clustering of samples prepared in the same batch was shown by direct clustering with F measure, prompting a batch-effect correction. The multiple sclerosis patient group was slightly younger than the control group.

As regards this clonotype: Its antigen target is currently unknown. Relative to the germline gene, one junction end is altered; a read error may explain this.

CDR1 SNHLY and CDR2 FYNNEI were looked up in the germline V gene. Counted from cysteine to phenylalanine, this CDR3 has 16 amino acids. CDR3 DNA is the only sequence kept; it has 48 bases, read in frame from the first base. To demonstrate the VDJtools post-analysis software, TCR beta repertoires were profiled from the peripheral blood of about 13 young patients with multiple sclerosis. The multiple sclerosis patients were children and adolescents ranging in age from roughly 6 to 16 years. The protocol used for the library was PCR. Sequencer: Illumina HiSeq 2500. To reduce PCR and sequencing biases, unique molecular identifiers were built into the TCR beta cDNA libraries. Some 500,000 cDNA molecules were obtained for every 1 to 10 million input T cells, so each molecule roughly corresponded to one T cell. The same protocol used for the earlier healthy control dataset was applied to prepare and sequence the patient libraries. Samples belonging to the same batch were prepared together, multiplexed and sequenced on a shared HiSeq lane. Regarding the original processing steps: MIGEC handled the raw barcoded reads, throwing out single-read molecular identifier groups before consensus assembly and CDR3 extraction. VDJtools was used for post-analysis of the clonotype tables, and diversity was normalized by down-sampling every dataset to the size of the smallest sample. To correct batch-related cross-sample contamination, repertoire overlap clustering matched CDR3 amino acid sequences but not nucleotide sequences. TCRdb trimmed the raw reads at Q25, called clones with MiXCR and kept productive beta chains. One record per CDR3 amino acid sequence lists the most common genes and DNA. TCRdb assigned the V and J calls; the authors' analysis was not used. The sample yields roughly 600,000 distinct CDR3 sequences; around 44% were counted once. 1.5% to 2% of the sample is in the top ten clones.

The source is a girl between 5 and 17 years old with multiple sclerosis. The chain was built from TRBV2 and TRBJ2-3; TRBD2 lines up with 9 middle nucleotides. The sequenced sample was blood. CDR3 sequence: CTSMGASGASTDTQYF. The nucleotide sequence is given as TGTACCAGCATGGGGGCTAGCGGGGCTAGCACAGATACGCAGTATTTT.